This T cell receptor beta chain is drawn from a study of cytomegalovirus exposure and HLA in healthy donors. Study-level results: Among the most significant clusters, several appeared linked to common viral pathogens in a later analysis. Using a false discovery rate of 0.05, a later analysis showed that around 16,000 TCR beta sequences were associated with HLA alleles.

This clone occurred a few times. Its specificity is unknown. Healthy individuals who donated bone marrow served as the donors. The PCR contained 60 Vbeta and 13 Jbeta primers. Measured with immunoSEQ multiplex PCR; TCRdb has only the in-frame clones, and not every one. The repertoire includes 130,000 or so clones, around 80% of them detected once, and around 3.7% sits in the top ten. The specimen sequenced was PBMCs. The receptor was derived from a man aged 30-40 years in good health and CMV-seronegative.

The CDR3 reads CASRVSGVFTDTQYF. CDR3 sequence (DNA): TGTGCCAGCAGGGTTAGCGGGGTATTCACAGATACGCAGTATTTT. This chain uses TRBV6-6 with TRBJ2-3; TRBD2 agrees at 8 bases. V lost 6 bases, J lost 2 bases, and 7 bases stayed unmatched. This CDR3 has 15 amino acids. In germline, CDR1 is MNHNY, CDR2 SVGAGI (reference sequence).